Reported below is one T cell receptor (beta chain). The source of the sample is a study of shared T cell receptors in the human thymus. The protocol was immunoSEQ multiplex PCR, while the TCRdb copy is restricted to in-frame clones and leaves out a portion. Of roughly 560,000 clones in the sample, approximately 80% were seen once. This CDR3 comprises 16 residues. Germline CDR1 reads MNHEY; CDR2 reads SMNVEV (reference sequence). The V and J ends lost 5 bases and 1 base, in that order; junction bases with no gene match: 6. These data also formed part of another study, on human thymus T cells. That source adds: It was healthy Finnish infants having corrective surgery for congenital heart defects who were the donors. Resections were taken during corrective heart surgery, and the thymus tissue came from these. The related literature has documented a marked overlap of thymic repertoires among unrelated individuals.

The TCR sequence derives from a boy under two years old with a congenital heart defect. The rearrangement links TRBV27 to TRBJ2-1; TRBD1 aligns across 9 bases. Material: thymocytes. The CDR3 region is CASSPRDRESYNEQFF. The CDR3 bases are TGTGCCAGCAGTCCCAGGGACAGGGAATCCTACAATGAGCAGTTCTTC.